A selection of T cell receptor beta chains follows, all from one sample in a study of T-cell reconstitution after alpha-beta-depleted transplantation in children. TCRdb re-called the PCR reads with MiXCR, one entry per CDR3 protein. The sample lists almost 600,000 distinct CDR3 sequences, roughly 30% occurring once. Source: PBMCs, taken before TCRalphabeta/CD19-depleted stem cell transplant. Receptors originate from a boy younger than two with Wiskott-Aldrich syndrome, due to receive a stem cell transplant. CDR3s include the opening cysteine and the closing phenylalanine or tryptophan. A D gene is named only where the DNA matches it firmly. Size is omitted from some rows. Given values are once, few, many or a class for expanded clones.

-	-	TRBJ1-5	TRBV10-1	CASSGGSGINQPQHF
few	-	TRBJ2-5	TRBV5-1	CASKEANQETQYF
many	TRBD1	TRBJ1-5	TRBV7-9	CASSRTGGNQPQHF
-	-	TRBJ2-1	TRBV11-2	CASSLRLGIVNEQFF
-	TRBD2	TRBJ2-7	TRBV5-5	CASSLSGTSVSYEQYF
-	-	TRBJ2-1	TRBV28	CASSHPRRTFYNEQFF
-	TRBD2	TRBJ2-1	TRBV20-1	CSAQTSGAFYNEQFF
-	-	TRBJ2-7	TRBV4-2	CASSQDAGLSSYEQYF
few	-	TRBJ2-5	TRBV10-3	CAISESPLGRKTQETQYF
-	-	TRBJ2-3	TRBV20-1	CSAKLSGVPSDTQYF
few	-	TRBJ2-5	TRBV3-1	CASSQIMTGGGETQYF
once	TRBD2	TRBJ2-1	TRBV19	CASSIGSSGRGREQFF
-	-	TRBJ2-3	TRBV12-3/TRBV12-4	CASSLALGGTDTQYF
-	TRBD1	TRBJ2-3	TRBV7-9	CASSAQGVIDTQYF
few	-	TRBJ1-1	TRBV20-1	CSARLSGRMNTEAFF
-	-	TRBJ1-3	TRBV20-1	CSAHSSGNTIYF
-	-	TRBJ2-1	TRBV12-3/TRBV12-4	CASSLNILASNEQFF
many	TRBD2	TRBJ2-2	TRBV5-1	CASSLGLAGSGELFF
-	-	TRBJ2-2	TRBV20-1	CSARLLGGGTGELFF
few	TRBD1	TRBJ2-7	TRBV5-1	CASSRDSYYEQYF
few	-	TRBJ2-7	TRBV10-2	CASSYRRAASSSYEQYF
few	TRBD1	TRBJ2-1	TRBV27	CASSLLRQGSSYNEQFF
once	-	TRBJ2-2	TRBV27	CASSFDGVGSTGELFF
few	-	TRBJ1-4	TRBV7-9	CASTFSGAATNEKLFF
-	-	TRBJ1-4	TRBV5-1	CASSLGKTNEKLFF
-	-	TRBJ2-1	TRBV5-1	CASSRISGSYNEQFF
-	TRBD1	TRBJ1-1	TRBV7-9	CASDDSGTENEAFF
-	-	TRBJ1-1	TRBV7-9	CASTPGTFF
-	TRBD1	TRBJ1-6	TRBV30	CAWNLDRGHNSPLHF
-	TRBD1	TRBJ1-2	TRBV4-1	CASSQEQGANYGYTF
-	-	TRBJ2-1	TRBV7-9	CASSSEKGRAYNEQFF
few	-	TRBJ1-1	TRBV6-5	CASVIGRSMNTEAFF
few	-	TRBJ1-5	TRBV4-1	CASSQEGLANQPQHF
few	TRBD1	TRBJ1-5	TRBV4-1	CASSQAPWTGGRQPQHF
-	TRBD1	TRBJ1-1	TRBV7-3	CASSFRDPSGQLTPEAFF
-	TRBD1	TRBJ1-2	TRBV7-2	CASSPPGQLRGYTF
-	TRBD1	TRBJ1-5	TRBV15	CATSRYRGWESNQPQHF
few	-	TRBJ2-5	TRBV5-5	CASILEGAAETQYF
-	TRBD2	TRBJ2-7	TRBV5-1	CASSLEAGVLEQYF
-	-	TRBJ2-3	TRBV6-6	CASSQQLADTQYF
-	-	TRBJ2-4	TRBV20-1	CSARVAGTGYF
few	TRBD2	TRBJ2-7	TRBV15	CATSRDRTSGWSYEQYF
few	-	TRBJ2-7	TRBV20-1	CSAKEWGSYEQYF
few	-	TRBJ2-2	TRBV3-1	CASSQDWNTGELFF
-	-	TRBJ1-5	TRBV7-2	CASSLEPSPSQPQHF
few	-	TRBJ2-2	TRBV28	CASSEGRSRTGELFF
-	TRBD2	TRBJ2-1	TRBV6-2/TRBV6-3	CASSYSEASGSLSDEQFF
-	-	TRBJ2-2	TRBV7-9	CASSLNQGNTGELFF
few	-	TRBJ2-1	TRBV11-2	CASSLYEASYNEQFF
many	-	TRBJ2-1	TRBV12-3/TRBV12-4	CASSLDRRDNEQFF
-	TRBD2	TRBJ2-1	TRBV5-1	CASRGLAGGPSNEQFF
few	TRBD1	TRBJ2-1	TRBV11-2	CASSRRDRSFNEQFF
few	TRBD2	TRBJ2-1	TRBV19	CASSTSGRKVNEQFF
-	-	TRBJ1-1	TRBV18	CASSPTALDTEAFF
few	-	TRBJ2-3	TRBV18	CASSPTSPSADTQYF
few	-	TRBJ1-6	TRBV29-1	CSGPWGSSYNSPLHF
-	-	TRBJ2-5	TRBV6-1	CASRDTGGAEETQYF
-	TRBD2	TRBJ2-1	TRBV20-1	CSARPGLDSYNEQFF
-	TRBD2	TRBJ2-7	TRBV5-4	CASSLGEGTSGDYEQYF